These 30 T cell receptor beta chains originate from one sample sequenced in a study of T cells in Graves' hyperthyroidism and ophthalmopathy. RNA transcripts were the template for amplifying TCR beta CDR3 regions. A set of HTBI primers served as the primers for a first-round RT-PCR of the TCR CDR3. MiXCR was run by TCRdb on the multiplex PCR reads, yielding one entry per CDR3 protein. This table holds a few hundred thousand distinct CDR3 sequences, 15% to 18% found once. The specimen was blood. These receptors all stem from a woman between 25 and 40 years old with Graves' hyperthyroidism.

About this clonotype itself: A much larger clone sits a single nucleotide away, making a read error possible. The chain employs TRBV28 and TRBJ2-7, with a possible D match to TRBD1 (5 bases). Germline CDR1 and CDR2: MDHEN and SYDVKM. Trimming took off 4 bases at V and 7 bases at J, with 23 bases between the two ends. The CDR3 runs to 16 residues. The CDR3 nucleotides read TGTGCCAGCAGTTCTCCAGGGCGAAAGGGATCGGGTGAGCAGTACTTC. Protein: CASSSPGRKGSGEQYF.

This clonotype has at least ten counts. This chain links TRBV29-1 with TRBJ2-5, with 7 bases fitting TRBD2. Germline CDR1 reads SQVTM; CDR2 reads ANQGSEA. V shed 1 base and J 4 bases; nucleotides not matched to a gene: 9. The CDR3 runs 15 residues. CDR3 sequence: CSVEGGGREGETQYF. CDR3 DNA sequence: TGCAGCGTTGAAGGCGGCGGCAGGGAGGGAGAGACCCAGTACTTC.

This clonotype was observed at least ten times. The rearrangement joins TRBV5-5 to TRBJ2-7; D gene uncertain. The germline V gene encodes CDR1 SGHKS and CDR2 YYEKEE (reference sequence). This CDR3 contains 16 residues. V was clipped by 0 bases and J by 2 bases, with 15 bases between them. CDR3: CASSLAFQASAYEQYF. CDR3 in DNA: TGTGCCAGCAGCTTGGCCTTTCAGGCATCGGCCTACGAGCAGTACTTC. Using reference TRBV5-5 and TRBJ2-7 for the parts outside the CDR3, the full variable domain is DAGVTQSPTHLIKTRGQQVTLRCSPISGHKSVSWYQQVLGQGPQFIFQYYEKEERGRGNFPDRFSARQFPNYSSELNVNALLLGDSALYLCASSLAFQASAYEQYFGPGTRLTVT.

This clonotype was seen ten or more times. The chain combines TRBV2 with TRBJ2-7, with D perhaps TRBD2 (5 bases). Germline CDR1 reads SNHLY; CDR2 reads FYNNEI. V shed 5 bases and J shed 0 bases, with 11 bases lying between them. The CDR3 has 14 residues. CDR3 in DNA: TGTGCCAGCAGTAAAGTGGGGAGCTCCTACGAGCAGTACTTC. Residues: CASSKVGSSYEQYF.

This clonotype was seen ten or more times. The CDR3 reads CASSSPRGRPTDTQYF. In nucleotides, the CDR3 is TGCGCCAGCAGCTCCCCCCGGGGAAGGCCCACAGATACGCAGTATTTT. The chain combines TRBV5-1 with TRBJ2-3; D might be TRBD2 (5 bases). The V gene's germline CDR1 is SGHRS and CDR2 YFSETQ. The V and J ends lost 3 bases and 2 bases respectively, with 16 bases between them. CDR3 size: 16 residues.

The chain combines TRBV11-2 with TRBJ2-1; TRBD1 matches 12 bases. The trim removed 6 bases at V and 6 bases at J, leaving 6 bases unmatched. Germline V gene data show CDR1 as SGHAT and CDR2 as FQNNGV. The CDR3 is made up of 15 amino acids. The CDR3 nucleotides are TGTGCCAGCAGTGGCGGGACAGGGGGCTTCAATGAGCAGTTCTTC. It translates to CASSGGTGGFNEQFF.

This rearrangement joins TRBV5-6 to TRBJ2-1, with 10 positions matching TRBD2. The CDR3 spans 19 residues. Trimming cost V 0 bases and J 3 bases; bases outside gene matches: 12. Germline CDR1 reads SGHDT; CDR2 reads YYEEEE. This CDR3 reads CASSLAVSGRGRGYNEQFF. The CDR3 nucleotides read TGTGCCAGCAGCTTGGCCGTGAGCGGGAGGGGACGGGGCTACAATGAGCAGTTCTTC.

This chain links TRBV7-3 with TRBJ2-2; 10 bases fit TRBD2. Trimming took 2 bases from V and 4 from J; bases not matched to a gene: 16. The germline V gene encodes CDR1 SGHTA and CDR2 FQGTGA. This CDR3 has 20 amino acids. The CDR3 reads CASSLGLGGLAGASTGELFF. Here the CDR3 DNA reads TGTGCCAGCAGCTTAGGCCTAGGGGGGCTAGCGGGAGCGTCCACCGGGGAGCTGTTTTTT.

This clonotype was observed a few times. The chain is built from TRBV15 and TRBJ2-5; maybe TRBD2 (6 bases). V dropped 1 base and J dropped 10 bases, with 10 bases sitting between them. CDR3 length: 12 residues. Germline V gene data show CDR1 as LNHNV and CDR2 as YYDKDF (reference sequence). The CDR3 loop reads CATSRAAGSQYF. In DNA, the CDR3 is TGTGCCACCAGCAGAGCTGCGGGGAGCCAGTACTTC.

This clonotype has ten or more counts. CDR3 DNA sequence: TGTGCCAGCGGACGGGAGGGGACGTACACCGGGGAGCTGTTTTTT. The encoded protein is CASGREGTYTGELFF. The chain joins TRBV11-2 to TRBJ2-2; 8 bases agree with TRBD2. Germline V lookup: CDR1 SGHAT, CDR2 FQNNGV. The length of the CDR3 is 15 residues. Trimming took 8 bases from V and 3 from J; bases not matched to a gene: 8.

V and J are TRBV6-2 or TRBV6-3 and TRBJ2-7; D uncertain. CDR1 and CDR2 (germline): MNHEY, SVGEGT. This CDR3 region has 14 residues. Deletions cut 7 bases from V and 0 bases from J, with 13 bases between. The CDR3 spells CASNDLSFSYEQYF. CDR3 sequence (DNA): TGTGCCAGCAACGACCTGTCCTTCTCCTACGAGCAGTACTTC.

This chain uses TRBV9 with TRBJ2-1, with D perhaps matching TRBD1 or TRBD2 (5 bases each). V gave up 3 bases and J gave up 4 bases, with 20 bases separating them. In germline, CDR1 is SGDLS, CDR2 YYNGEE. This CDR3 region has 17 residues. The CDR3 loop reads CASSEGSGPPLYNEQFF. CDR3 DNA sequence: TGTGCCAGCAGCGAGGGCTCGGGACCGCCACTTTACAATGAGCAGTTCTTC.

This clonotype was picked up many times. The chain's CDR3 is CASSAHGQGNTGELFF. Here the CDR3 DNA reads TGTGCCAGCAGTGCCCACGGGCAGGGAAACACCGGGGAGCTGTTTTTT. V is TRBV12-3 or TRBV12-4 and J is TRBJ2-2; tentative D call: TRBD1 (5 bases). The ends were cut back, 5 bases at V and 2 bases at J, with 15 bases in the middle. This CDR3 comprises 16 residues.

This clonotype has just one count. A single base separates this from a much larger clone, so it may be a read error. This chain links TRBV6-1 with TRBJ2-1; a possible D gene is TRBD2 (6 bases). This CDR3 comprises 15 residues. The V and J ends lost 5 bases and 9 bases respectively, with 20 bases between them. The germline V gene encodes CDR1 MNHNS and CDR2 SASEGT. This CDR3 is CASSKLVGGSGEQFF. The DNA for the CDR3 is TGTGCCAGCAGTAAACTAGTGGGAGGAAGTGGTGAGCAGTTCTTC.

In this sample, this clonotype turned up many times. For the CDR3, the DNA is TGTGCCAGCAGTTTATCCCCCGGGACAGTGTACGAGCAGTACTTC. Protein sequence: CASSLSPGTVYEQYF. The chain links TRBV27 to TRBJ2-7, with 7 bases lining up with TRBD1. CDR1 is MNHEY and CDR2 is SMNVEV in the germline V gene (reference sequence). The CDR3 runs to 15 residues. With V trimmed by 0 bases and J by 4 bases, 6 bases remained unmatched.

About this clonotype itself: This may stem from a read error, because a much larger clone lies one nucleotide away. The chain has TRBV5-1 and TRBJ2-7; 9 nucleotides align to TRBD2. The CDR3 contains 16 residues. V lost 0 bases and J lost 5; bases outside the gene matches: 9. CDR1 is SGHRS, CDR2 YFSETQ, per germline. For the CDR3, the DNA is TGCGCCAGCAGCTTGGAGGCTAGCGGGGCGGGCCACGAGCAGTACTTC. This codes for CASSLEASGAGHEQYF.

This clonotype was picked up a small number of times. J is TRBJ1-5 and V is TRBV27, with D unresolved. This CDR3 is 15 amino acids long. Germline CDR1 is MNHEY and CDR2 is SMNVEV (reference sequence). Trimming pared 1 base from V and 1 base from J, leaving 8 bases between. For the CDR3, the DNA is TGTGCCAGCAGTTTATTCCCGGGAAGCAATCAGCCCCAGCATTTT. This codes for CASSLFPGSNQPQHF.

This clonotype was picked up many times. The gene calls are TRBV11-3 and TRBJ2-3; TRBD2 matches 8 bases. Trimming took 5 bases from V and 0 from J; bases not matched to a gene: 4. The CDR3 has 15 residues. Germline V gene sequence: CDR1 SGHNT, CDR2 YENEEA. CDR3 sequence (DNA): TGTGCCAGCAGCGTTTCGGGAGGGAGCACAGATACGCAGTATTTT. Protein product: CASSVSGGSTDTQYF.

This clonotype was recorded many times. The chain has TRBV5-1 and TRBJ2-1; 10 bases are a match to TRBD2. This CDR3 is built from 15 residues. Germline assignment: CDR1 SGHRS and CDR2 YFSETQ. V lost 1 base and J lost 9; bases outside the gene matches: 7. The CDR3 nucleotides are TGCGCCAGCAGCTTGAGTCTAGCGGGAGAGGGTGAGCAGTTCTTC. This gives the protein CASSLSLAGEGEQFF.

There are many counts of this clonotype. The CDR3 reads CASSPHERDYLYEQYF. The CDR3 DNA reads TGTGCCAGCAGTCCACATGAGAGGGACTACCTCTACGAGCAGTACTTC. V gene TRBV27 combines with J gene TRBJ2-7; 7 bases are a match to TRBD2. V lost 5 bases to trimming and J lost 3 bases; unmatched junction nucleotides: 13. Germline V gene data show CDR1 as MNHEY and CDR2 as SMNVEV (reference sequence). CDR3 length: 16 amino acids.

There are many counts of this clonotype. The CDR3, as DNA: TGTGCCAGCAGTTACCTTTTCGGGTACGAATACGAGCAGTACTTC. This encodes CASSYLFGYEYEQYF. V and J are TRBV6-6 and TRBJ2-7; no definite D call. Trimming cost V 2 bases and J 4 bases, with 15 bases left between them. The germline gives CDR1 MNHNY, CDR2 SVGAGI (reference sequence). This CDR3 is built from 15 residues.

This clonotype appeared many times. The chain links TRBV12-3 or TRBV12-4 to TRBJ2-5, with 13 bases matching TRBD2. The CDR3 is 19 amino acids. The J segment lost 1 base and the V segment lost 6 bases, leaving 14 bases of the junction unmatched. The DNA of the CDR3 is TGTGCCAGCAGCCCGGGCCGGACTAGCGGGAGTTTAGTCCAAGAGACCCAGTACTTC. It codes for CASSPGRTSGSLVQETQYF.

V usage is TRBV29-1 and J usage is TRBJ1-2; the D is unclear. The V end lost 6 bases, the J end lost 3 bases, and 5 bases lay between the germline ends. This CDR3 is 10 amino acids long. Germline CDR1 and CDR2: SQVTM and ANQGSEA. The CDR3 bases are TGCAGCGTCTACGACTATGGCTACACCTTC. The encoded protein is CSVYDYGYTF. Full variable domain (remainder filled in from reference TRBV29-1 and TRBJ1-2): SAVISQKPSRDICQRGTSLTIQCQVDSQVTMMFWYRQQPGQSLTLIATANQGSEATYESGFVIDKFPISRPNLTFSTLTVSNMSPEDSSIYLCSVYDYGYTFGSGTRLTVV.

This clonotype was counted ten times or more. The V gene is TRBV7-2, the J gene TRBJ1-2; TRBD1 might be the D (6 bases). Germline V gives CDR1 SGHTA, CDR2 FQGNSA. Trimming removed 5 bases from V and 3 bases from J, with 10 bases in between. CDR3 length: 13 residues. CDR3 sequence: CASSPQGDYGYTF. The CDR3 DNA reads as TGTGCCAGCAGCCCACAGGGAGACTATGGCTACACCTTC.

This clonotype has only one observation. The J gene is TRBJ2-7, the V gene TRBV20-1; 9 bases are a match to TRBD2. Germline trimming cut 8 bases from V and 6 bases from J; bases unmatched to any gene: 17. Germline lookup yields CDR1 DFQATT and CDR2 SNEGSKA (reference sequence). CDR3 size: 15 residues. DNA of the CDR3: TGCAGTACTATGGACGGGGGCGGGAGGGCCATCGAGCAGTACTTC. Its translation is CSTMDGGGRAIEQYF.

There are many counts of this clonotype. The chain employs TRBV28 and TRBJ2-3; D might be TRBD2 (6 bases). Germline CDR1 is MDHEN and CDR2 is SYDVKM. The CDR3 loop spans 13 amino acids. V dropped 3 bases and J dropped 7 bases, with 11 bases sitting between them. Here the CDR3 DNA reads TGTGCCAGCAGTTTTCTGGAGGGATATACGCAGTATTTT. This sequence encodes CASSFLEGYTQYF.

The sample holds many counts of this clonotype. This chain uses TRBV5-6 with TRBJ1-2, with TRBD1 identical over 8 bases. The CDR3 contains 15 residues. The germline CDR1 and CDR2 sequences are SGHDT and YYEEEE. J gave up 7 bases and V 2 bases, and 10 bases lay outside the gene matches. This CDR3 reads CASSLVPGQGPGYTF. Here the CDR3 DNA reads TGTGCCAGCAGCTTAGTCCCCGGACAGGGCCCTGGCTACACCTTC.

This chain joins TRBV7-6 and TRBJ2-7, with 11 bases that match TRBD2. This CDR3 is 15 amino acids long. J lost 2 bases, V lost 3 bases, and 3 bases had no gene match. Germline loops: CDR1 SGHVS, CDR2 FNYEAQ. In nucleotides, the CDR3 is TGTGCCAGCAGCTTGGTAGCGGGAGGGCCCTACGAGCAGTACTTC. Residues: CASSLVAGGPYEQYF. Full variable domain (outside the CDR3, taken from reference TRBV7-6 and TRBJ2-7): GAGVSQSPRYKVTKRGQDVALRCDPISGHVSLYWYRQALGQGPEFLTYFNYEAQQDKSGLPNDRFSAERPEGSISTLTIQRTEQRDSAMYRCASSLVAGGPYEQYFGPGTRLTVT.

This clonotype was found many times. The chain carries TRBV5-1 and TRBJ2-1, with 9 positions matching TRBD2. The germline V gene encodes CDR1 SGHRS and CDR2 YFSETQ. J was trimmed by 10 bases and V by 4 bases; bases with no gene match: 15. The CDR3 length is 16 residues. CDR3 nucleotides: TGCGCCAGCAGCCCTGATGTTGGCGGGAGGGCCGGGGAGCAGTTCTTC. It is translated as CASSPDVGGRAGEQFF.

This sequence joins TRBV27 and TRBJ2-6, with 10 bases matching TRBD1. The CDR3 has 18 residues. Germline V gives CDR1 MNHEY, CDR2 SMNVEV (reference sequence). The J segment lost 2 bases and the V segment lost 5 bases, leaving 9 bases of the junction unmatched. The CDR3 protein is CASSLRDRGGAGANVLTF. The CDR3 DNA follows: TGTGCCAGCAGTCTCCGGGACAGGGGAGGAGCTGGGGCCAACGTCCTGACTTTC.